The rows below give T cell receptor beta chains drawn from one sample of a study of blood T cell repertoires in COVID-19. Sequencing used immunoSEQ multiplex PCR; TCRdb keeps in-frame clones, though not all of them. The sample lists roughly 220,000 clones, more than 70% occurring once. Sequenced input: PBMCs or T cells enriched from blood (not recorded which). These receptors all stem from a man aged 25 to 40 with acute COVID-19. Both conserved end residues are trimmed from each CDR3. Each record gives: J gene, V gene, CDR3 protein.

>TRBJ1-5|TRBV4-1
ASSQGGPGAWQPQH
>TRBJ2-6|TRBV29-1
SVESGPVLGANVLT
>TRBJ2-7|TRBV12-3/TRBV12-4
ASSSSTSNEQY
>TRBJ2-7|TRBV3-1/TRBV3-2
ASKSPGYEQY
>TRBJ1-2|TRBV6-1
ASSEAGPMGVAGYGYT
>TRBJ2-2|TRBV6-1
ASSETGVMVGELF
>TRBJ2-3|TRBV2
ASSELASTDTQY
>TRBJ1-5|TRBV12-3/TRBV12-4
ASTPYHNQPQH
>TRBJ1-2|TRBV28
ASSPAGGNYGYT
>TRBJ1-2|TRBV21-1
ASSNDRGGYT
>TRBJ1-5|TRBV7-2
ASSLDGQGAGNQPQH
>TRBJ1-2|TRBV9
ASSVDPDRPAGPYGYT
>TRBJ1-4|TRBV5-1
ASSLEGRANEKLF
>TRBJ2-7|TRBV5-4
ASSPGGENTLYEQY
>TRBJ1-4|TRBV3-1/TRBV3-2
ASSPQGASEKLF
>TRBJ1-6|TRBV7-6
ASSYRDRGNSPLH
>TRBJ2-7|TRBV7-6
ASSLARGGPYEQY
>TRBJ1-3|TRBV20-1
SAATGNTIY
>TRBJ1-5|TRBV19
ASSFDSSNQPQH
>TRBJ1-1|TRBV7-9
ASSPTVTEAF
>TRBJ2-1|TRBV7-2
ASRPSGLAATF
>TRBJ2-7|TRBV5-6
ASSLSRGQRVYEQY
>TRBJ2-2|TRBV9
ASSSLTSDGELF
>TRBJ2-2|TRBV10-2
ASGTSGGPLNTGELF
>TRBJ2-2|TRBV15
ATSRDLTGELF
>TRBJ1-5|TRBV5-5
ASSSLQAVGQDRQPQH
>TRBJ1-5|TRBV10-1
ASTSSDRAYSNQPQH
>TRBJ1-1|TRBV2
ASRMDTLYEAF
>TRBJ1-2|TRBV7-9
ASSSDRVNYGYT
>TRBJ1-5|TRBV24-1
ATSGSGPGESNQPQH
>TRBJ2-7|TRBV9
ASSVGQGAHEQY
>TRBJ2-1|TRBV6-5
ASMLQGVNEQF
>TRBJ2-1|TRBV6-1
ASSETAGGPHEQF
>TRBJ2-1|TRBV5-1
ASSGLWGTAYNEQF
>TRBJ2-3|TRBV5-1
ASSFRQGYTDTQY
>TRBJ2-2|TRBV19
ASSMSGVNTGELF